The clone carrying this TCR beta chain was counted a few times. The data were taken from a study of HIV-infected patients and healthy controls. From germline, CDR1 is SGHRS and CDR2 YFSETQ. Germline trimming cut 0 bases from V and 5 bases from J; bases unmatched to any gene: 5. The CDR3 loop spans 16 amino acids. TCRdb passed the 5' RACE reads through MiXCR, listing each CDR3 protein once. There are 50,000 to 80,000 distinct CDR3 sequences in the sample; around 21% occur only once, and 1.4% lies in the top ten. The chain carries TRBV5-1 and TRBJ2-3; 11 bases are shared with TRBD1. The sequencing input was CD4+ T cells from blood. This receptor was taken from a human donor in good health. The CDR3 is CASSLAPGQGVDTQYF. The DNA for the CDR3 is TGCGCCAGCAGCTTGGCTCCGGGACAGGGGGTAGATACGCAGTATTTT.